This T cell receptor beta chain is drawn from a study of blood T cells in healthy people across ages. Samples had at least 6 million PBMCs isolated from them. The CDR3 is 16 amino acids. Germline CDR1 is MNHEY and CDR2 is SVGEGT. Together with a sample-barcoded 5' primer, a J-beta primer mix was included in a second PCR lasting about 7 to 11 cycles. TCRdb reprocessed the 5' RACE reads with MiXCR, giving one entry per CDR3 protein. Among 1.5 million to 2 million distinct CDR3 sequences listed, roughly two fifths were seen once. This clonotype was observed a handful of times. Its antigen is not known. Overall study findings and caveats: Reliance upon unsorted PBMCs precluded definitive naive versus antigen-experienced comparison. In the absence of known donor CMV status, changes in expanded clonotypes were possibly confounded. Age brought a roughly linear fall in TCR beta diversity measured per million T cells.

The chain links TRBV6-2 or TRBV6-3 to TRBJ2-4; 11 bases are a match to TRBD2. The J call may not be correct, given that the DNA end is closer to TRBJ2-7. The sample taken for sequencing was blood. The receptor comes from a human donor in good health. The CDR3 coding sequence is TGTGCCAGCAGACCCGATACTAGCGGGGGTCGATACGAGCAGTACTTC. Translated, it gives CASRPDTSGGRYEQYF.